These 27 T cell receptor beta chains were sequenced from one sample in a study of cytomegalovirus exposure and HLA in healthy donors. TCRdb keeps only in-frame clones here, not all; method: immunoSEQ multiplex PCR. In the table there are about 130,000 clones, 89% of which are singletons. The specimen sequenced was PBMCs. These receptor sequences come from a woman between 18 and 29 years old in good health and CMV-seropositive.

This clone was seen more than once but under ten times. The rearrangement links TRBV6-6 to TRBJ2-7, with D maybe TRBD1 (5 bases). The CDR3 consists of 13 residues. V lost 9 bases, J lost 0 bases, and 12 bases lay in between. Germline CDR1 and CDR2: MNHNY and SVGAGI (reference sequence). CDR3 coding DNA: TGTGCCAGTCGACAGCCCATCTCCTACGAGCAGTACTTC. Its protein product is CASRQPISYEQYF.

J is TRBJ1-3 and V is TRBV5-4, with D tentatively TRBD1 (6 bases). Per the germline V gene, CDR1 is SGHNT and CDR2 is YYREEE (reference sequence). The V and J ends lost 0 bases and 4 bases respectively, with 8 bases between them. CDR3 size: 14 residues. The CDR3 nucleotides read TGTGCCAGCAGCTTGGACAGGGAGGGAAACACCATATATTTT. This translates into CASSLDREGNTIYF. Full variable domain (rest looked up from reference TRBV5-4 and TRBJ1-3): ETGVTQSPTHLIKTRGQQVTLRCSSQSGHNTVSWYQQALGQGPQFIFQYYREEENGRGNFPPRFSGLQFPNYSSELNVNALELDDSALYLCASSLDREGNTIYFGEGSWLTVV.

The J gene is TRBJ1-2, the V gene TRBV28; D remains ambiguous. This CDR3 comprises 15 residues. Trimming took 1 base from V and 4 from J, leaving 13 bases between them. The germline V gene encodes CDR1 MDHEN and CDR2 SYDVKM. The CDR3 protein is CASSLLTPLSYGYTF. DNA of the CDR3: TGTGCCAGCAGTTTATTGACACCCCTAAGCTATGGCTACACCTTC.

J is TRBJ1-2 and V is TRBV18; D is unresolved. The CDR3 is made up of 13 amino acids. Germline V lookup: CDR1 KGHSH, CDR2 LQKENI. Deletions cut 6 bases from V and 7 bases from J, with 15 bases between. The DNA of the CDR3 is TGTGCCAGCTCCTATGGGCCAGGCCTTGGCTACACCTTC. Translation gives CASSYGPGLGYTF.

The sample holds many counts of this clone. The chain links TRBV19 to TRBJ1-2, with D possibly being TRBD1 (5 bases). The germline V gene has CDR1 LNHDA and CDR2 SQIVND (reference sequence). V was pared by 3 bases and J by 4 bases, with 12 bases between. The CDR3 is 14 residues long. In DNA form, the CDR3 reads TGTGCCAGTAGTATCCAGGGATGGGGCTATGGCTACACCTTC. As protein: CASSIQGWGYGYTF. Complete variable domain (other parts from reference TRBV19 and TRBJ1-2): DGGITQSPKYLFRKEGQNVTLSCEQNLNHDAMYWYRQDPGQGLRLIYYSQIVNDFQKGDIAEGYSVSREKKESFPLTVTSAQKNPTAFYLCASSIQGWGYGYTFGSGTRLTVV.

The sample holds one count of this clone. The chain uses TRBV6-5 and TRBJ1-6; a possible D gene is TRBD1 (5 bases). The CDR3 covers 16 residues. The V end was cut by 2 bases, the J end by 0 bases, with 8 bases between. Germline CDR1 and CDR2: MNHEY and SVGAGI. The CDR3 nucleotides read TGTGCCAGCAGTTACGTTCAGGGCTCCTATAATTCACCCCTCCACTTT. The encoded protein is CASSYVQGSYNSPLHF.

V is TRBV14 and J is TRBJ1-4; 7 bases align to TRBD1. With V trimmed by 5 bases and J by 7 bases, 7 bases remained unmatched. Germline CDR1 reads SGHDN; CDR2 reads FVKESK. The CDR3 totals 14 residues. CDR3 residues: CASSGQDLGEKLFF. The CDR3 bases are TGTGCCAGCAGCGGACAGGATCTGGGTGAAAAACTGTTTTTT.

The rearrangement joins TRBV4-1 to TRBJ1-1; maybe TRBD1 (5 bases). Germline-derived CDR1 and CDR2 are MGHRA and YSYEKL. Trimming cost V 4 bases and J 5 bases, with 17 bases left between them. The CDR3 totals 15 residues. CDR3 DNA: TGCGCCAGCAGCCGACCGGGACTCAGCGGAACTGAAGCTTTCTTT. This codes for CASSRPGLSGTEAFF.

The rearrangement links TRBV15 to TRBJ2-6; D uncertain. The CDR3 is 16 amino acids. Per the germline V gene, CDR1 is LNHNV and CDR2 is YYDKDF (reference sequence). Trimming stripped 1 base from V and 2 bases from J, with 9 bases between. The CDR3 here is CATSRGAVTGANVLTF. The CDR3 DNA reads TGTGCCACCAGCAGAGGGGCAGTAACTGGGGCCAACGTCCTGACTTTC. Supplemented by reference TRBV15 and TRBJ2-6, the full variable domain reads DAMVIQNPRYQVTQFGKPVTLSCSQTLNHNVMYWYQQKSSQAPKLLFHYYDKDFNNEADTPDNFQSRRPNTSFCFLDIRSPGLGDTAMYLCATSRGAVTGANVLTFGAGSRLTVL.

The V call is TRBV28, the J call TRBJ2-3; 12 bases map to TRBD1. Germline CDR1 reads MDHEN; CDR2 reads SYDVKM. The CDR3 is 17 residues long. V dropped 3 bases and J dropped 7; count of bases not matched to a gene: 11. The CDR3 DNA follows: TGTGCCAGCAGTTTCTCCGGGACAGGGGGCAGTGGGAATACGCAGTATTTT. The encoded protein is CASSFSGTGGSGNTQYF. The full variable domain, with the rest looked up from reference TRBV28 and TRBJ2-3, is DVKVTQSSRYLVKRTGEKVFLECVQDMDHENMFWYRQDPGLGLRLIYFSYDVKMKEKGDIPEGYSVSREKKERFSLILESASTNQTSMYLCASSFSGTGGSGNTQYFGPGTRLTVL.

The V gene is TRBV5-1, the J gene TRBJ2-2; D gene uncertain. V lost 4 bases to trimming and J lost 4 bases, with 11 bases between them. The CDR3 totals 14 residues. The germline gives CDR1 SGHRS, CDR2 YFSETQ. The DNA for the CDR3 is TGCGCCAGCAGCATCCCCAGGTTCACCGGGGAGCTGTTTTTT. It specifies CASSIPRFTGELFF. Supplemented by reference TRBV5-1 and TRBJ2-2, the full variable domain reads KAGVTQTPRYLIKTRGQQVTLSCSPISGHRSVSWYQQTPGQGLQFLFEYFSETQRNKGNFPGRFSGRQFSNSRSEMNVSTLELGDSALYLCASSIPRFTGELFFGEGSRLTVL.

The rearrangement joins TRBV21-1 to TRBJ1-6; the table gives TRBD1 as D, unverified against the DNA. TRBV21-1 is reported as a pseudogene. The length of the CDR3 is 14 residues. CDR3 amino acids: CASSKGQGVGALHF. The CDR3, as DNA: TGTGCCAGCAGCAAGGGACAGGGGGTTGGGGCCCTCCACTTT.

The chain carries TRBV5-6 and TRBJ2-4, with TRBD1 matching 7 bases. With V trimmed by 1 base and J by 5 bases, 3 bases remained unmatched. The CDR3 has 14 residues. The V gene's germline CDR1 is SGHDT and CDR2 YYEEEE. The CDR3 DNA reads as TGTGCCAGCAGCTTGTACAGGGGACAAAACATTCAGTACTTC. Translation gives CASSLYRGQNIQYF.

The chain is built from TRBV9 and TRBJ2-5; the match to TRBD1 covers 12 bases. The germline V gene encodes CDR1 SGDLS and CDR2 YYNGEE. Trimming at V came to 3 bases and at J to 4 bases, leaving 4 bases not matched to a gene. The CDR3 is 15 residues long. CDR3 region: CASSGDRGPGETQYF. The DNA for the CDR3 is TGTGCCAGCAGCGGGGACAGGGGGCCGGGAGAGACCCAGTACTTC.

This rearrangement joins TRBV19 to TRBJ2-7, with TRBD1 matching over 7 bases. This CDR3 has 15 amino acids. CDR1 and CDR2 from the germline V gene are LNHDA and SQIVND (reference sequence). With 3 bases clipped from V and 3 bases from J, the junction kept 8 bases outside the gene matches. For the CDR3, the DNA is TGTGCCAGTAGTATCGAGGTCTGGGACAGCTACGAGCAGTACTTC. This sequence encodes CASSIEVWDSYEQYF.

This chain connects TRBV7-8 to TRBJ2-1; 11 positions match TRBD2. The V segment lost 3 bases and the J segment 10 bases; nucleotides outside the gene matches: 2. The germline gives CDR1 SGHVS, CDR2 FQNEAQ. The CDR3 extends over 13 amino acids. The CDR3 sequence: CASSFLAGGEQFF. For the CDR3, the DNA is TGTGCCAGCAGCTTCCTAGCGGGGGGCGAGCAGTTCTTC.

The chain combines TRBV7-9 with TRBJ1-1; D is possibly TRBD1 (5 bases). The CDR3 loop spans 12 amino acids. The germline V and J ends were trimmed by 10 bases and 1 base, with 10 bases remaining between them. Germline loops: CDR1 SEHNR, CDR2 FQNEAQ (reference sequence). CDR3 DNA: TGTGCCACACAGGCCTCGAACACTGAAGCTTTCTTT. Translation gives CATQASNTEAFF.

The V and J genes are TRBV6-7 and TRBJ1-5, with 8 nucleotides matching TRBD1. TRBV6-7 is an ORF; its function is uncertain. This CDR3 region has 16 residues. V lost 0 bases and J lost 2; bases outside the gene matches: 3. The CDR3 sequence is CASSYSTGEGNQPQHF. CDR3 nucleotides: TGTGCCAGCAGTTACTCGACAGGGGAGGGCAATCAGCCCCAGCATTTT.

A single count supports this clone. The gene calls are TRBV25-1 and TRBJ2-2; weak D call: TRBD1 (6 bases). The CDR3 consists of 15 residues. Germline V gene data show CDR1 as MGHDK and CDR2 as SYGVNS. The ends were cut back, 4 bases at V and 6 bases at J, with 15 bases in the middle. As DNA, the CDR3 is TGTGCCAGCAGTGCGTTTACAGGGCGTCCCGGGGAGCTGTTTTTT. The encoded protein is CASSAFTGRPGELFF.

V usage is TRBV2 and J usage is TRBJ2-2; TRBD1 matches 8 bases. V was clipped by 8 bases and J by 1 base; unmatched bases: 3. Germline CDR1 is SNHLY and CDR2 is FYNNEI. The CDR3 runs 14 residues. DNA of the CDR3: TGTGCCAGCGACAGGGGCAGGAACACCGGGGAGCTGTTTTTT. It is translated as CASDRGRNTGELFF.

The chain recombines TRBV5-6 with TRBJ1-1; D is possibly TRBD1 (6 bases). Germline CDR1 is SGHDT and CDR2 is YYEEEE. With 4 bases removed from V and 9 bases from J, the gap between germline ends came to 13 bases. The CDR3 covers 12 residues. CDR3 sequence: CASSGDRIKAFF. CDR3 coding DNA: TGTGCCAGCAGCGGAGACAGGATAAAAGCTTTCTTT.

This chain links TRBV2 with TRBJ2-1; D might be TRBD2 (6 bases). Looked up from germline, CDR1 is SNHLY and CDR2 is FYNNEI. The V end lost 10 bases, the J end lost 4 bases, and 17 bases lay between the germline ends. The CDR3 totals 14 residues. CDR3 protein: CATRTTPRYNEQFF. As DNA, the CDR3 is TGTGCCACTAGGACTACACCCCGATACAATGAGCAGTTCTTC.

V usage is TRBV18 and J usage is TRBJ2-7, with 7 bases matching TRBD1. The CDR3 covers 16 residues. Germline CDR1 and CDR2: KGHSH and LQKENI. The J segment lost 0 bases and the V segment lost 3 bases, leaving 8 bases of the junction unmatched. CDR3 in DNA: TGTGCCAGCTCACCCTTGTACAGGGGAGACTCCTACGAGCAGTACTTC. This codes for CASSPLYRGDSYEQYF.

The genes are TRBV18 and TRBJ2-7; possibly TRBD2 for D (6 bases). The CDR3 runs 12 residues. V lost 4 bases and J lost 5, with 9 bases in between. Germline CDR1 reads KGHSH; CDR2 reads LQKENI. CDR3 in amino acids: CASSRSGDEQYF. The CDR3 bases are TGTGCCAGCTCACGGTCGGGGGACGAGCAGTACTTC.

The chain carries TRBV21-1 and TRBJ2-1; the table's D gene call, TRBD1, was not cross checked with the DNA. TRBV21-1 is marked as a pseudogene. The CDR3 is made up of 15 amino acids. The CDR3 nucleotides are TGTGCCAGCAGCAAAAGCCAGGGCAGCCACAATGAGCAGTTCTTC. Translation: CASSKSQGSHNEQFF.

The chain links TRBV5-1 to TRBJ2-3, with D maybe TRBD2 (7 bases). CDR3 length equals 18 residues. The V gene lost 0 bases and the J gene lost 0 bases, with 17 bases spanning the gap. Germline V lookup: CDR1 SGHRS, CDR2 YFSETQ. The CDR3 bases are TGCGCCAGCAGCTTGGACATGGCGGGGGCGACTAGCACAGATACGCAGTATTTT. Its translation is CASSLDMAGATSTDTQYF.

This clone showed up just once. The chain joins TRBV7-9 to TRBJ1-2, with 10 bases that match TRBD1. The germline V gene encodes CDR1 SEHNR and CDR2 FQNEAQ (reference sequence). Trimming at V came to 4 bases and at J to 2 bases, leaving 4 bases not matched to a gene. The CDR3 contains 15 residues. CDR3 sequence (DNA): TGTGCCAGCAGCTCAGACAGGGGGCAGAACTATGGCTACACCTTC. Translated, it gives CASSSDRGQNYGYTF. Based on the CDR3 plus reference TRBV7-9 and TRBJ1-2, the full variable domain is DTGVSQNPRHKITKRGQNVTFRCDPISEHNRLYWYRQTLGQGPEFLTYFQNEAQLEKSRLLSDRFSAERPKGSFSTLEIQRTEQGDSAMYLCASSSDRGQNYGYTFGSGTRLTVV.